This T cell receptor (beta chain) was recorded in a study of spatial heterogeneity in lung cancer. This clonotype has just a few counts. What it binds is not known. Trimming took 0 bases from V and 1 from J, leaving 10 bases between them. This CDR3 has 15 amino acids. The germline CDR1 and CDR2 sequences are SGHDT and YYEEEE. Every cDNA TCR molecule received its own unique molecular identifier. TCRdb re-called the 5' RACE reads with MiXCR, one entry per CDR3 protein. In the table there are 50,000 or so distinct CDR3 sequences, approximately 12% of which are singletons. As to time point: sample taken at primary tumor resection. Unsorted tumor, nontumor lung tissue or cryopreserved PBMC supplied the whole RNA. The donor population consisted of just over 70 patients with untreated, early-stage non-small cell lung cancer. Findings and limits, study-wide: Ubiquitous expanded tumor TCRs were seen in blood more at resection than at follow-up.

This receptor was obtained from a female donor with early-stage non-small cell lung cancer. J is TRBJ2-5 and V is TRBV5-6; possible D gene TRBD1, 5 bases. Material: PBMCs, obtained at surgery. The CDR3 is CASSLEGVLQETQYF. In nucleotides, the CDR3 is TGTGCCAGCAGCTTGGAAGGGGTTCTCCAAGAGACCCAGTACTTC.